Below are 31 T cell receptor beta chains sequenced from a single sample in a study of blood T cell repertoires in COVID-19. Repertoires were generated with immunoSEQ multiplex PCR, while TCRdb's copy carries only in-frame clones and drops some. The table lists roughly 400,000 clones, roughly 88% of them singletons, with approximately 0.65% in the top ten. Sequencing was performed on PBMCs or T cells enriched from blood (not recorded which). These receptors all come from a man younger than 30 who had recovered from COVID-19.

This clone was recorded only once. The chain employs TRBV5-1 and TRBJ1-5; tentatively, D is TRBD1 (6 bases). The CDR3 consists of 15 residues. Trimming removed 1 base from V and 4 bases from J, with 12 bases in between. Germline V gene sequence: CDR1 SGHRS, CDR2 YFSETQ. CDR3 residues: CASSLMGASNQPQHF. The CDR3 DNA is TGCGCCAGCAGCTTGATGGGGGCGTCAAATCAGCCCCAGCATTTT.

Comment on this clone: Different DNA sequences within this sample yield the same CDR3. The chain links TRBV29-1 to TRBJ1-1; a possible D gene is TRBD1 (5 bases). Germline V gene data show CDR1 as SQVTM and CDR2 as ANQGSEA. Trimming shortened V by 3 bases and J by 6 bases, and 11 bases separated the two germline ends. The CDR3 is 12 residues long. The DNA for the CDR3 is TGCAGCGTTGAGGAGGGGAGGGCTGAAGCTTTCTTT. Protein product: CSVEEGRAEAFF.

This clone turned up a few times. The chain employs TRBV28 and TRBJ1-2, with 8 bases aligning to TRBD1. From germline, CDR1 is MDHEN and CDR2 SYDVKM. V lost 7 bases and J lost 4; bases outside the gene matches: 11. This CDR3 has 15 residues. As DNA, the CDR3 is TGTGCCAGCACCCCGAACGGACAGGGAGGCTATGGCTACACCTTC. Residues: CASTPNGQGGYGYTF.

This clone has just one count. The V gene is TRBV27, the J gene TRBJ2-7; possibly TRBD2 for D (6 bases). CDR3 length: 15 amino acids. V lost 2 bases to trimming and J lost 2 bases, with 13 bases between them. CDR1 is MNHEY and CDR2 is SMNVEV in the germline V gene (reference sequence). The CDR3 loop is CASSLDGGGTYEQYF. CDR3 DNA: TGTGCCAGCAGTTTAGACGGGGGAGGAACCTACGAGCAGTACTTC.

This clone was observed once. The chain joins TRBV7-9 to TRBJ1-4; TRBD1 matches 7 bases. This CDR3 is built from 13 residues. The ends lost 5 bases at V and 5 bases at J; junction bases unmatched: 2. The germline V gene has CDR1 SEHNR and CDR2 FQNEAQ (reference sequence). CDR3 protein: CASSRDRNEKLFF. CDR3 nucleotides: TGTGCCAGCAGCCGGGACAGAAATGAAAAACTGTTTTTT.

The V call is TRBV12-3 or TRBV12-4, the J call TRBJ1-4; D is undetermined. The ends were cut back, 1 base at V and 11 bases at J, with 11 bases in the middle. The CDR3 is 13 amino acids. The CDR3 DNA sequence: TGTGCCAGCAGTTTAGGGGGAGGCGGTAAACTGTTTTTT. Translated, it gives CASSLGGGGKLFF.

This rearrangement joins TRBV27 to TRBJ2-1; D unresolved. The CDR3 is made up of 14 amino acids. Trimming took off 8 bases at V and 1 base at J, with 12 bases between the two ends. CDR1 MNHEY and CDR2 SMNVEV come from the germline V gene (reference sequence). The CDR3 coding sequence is TGTGCCAGCGCTGACTGGCCTTCCTACAATGAGCAGTTCTTC. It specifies CASADWPSYNEQFF.

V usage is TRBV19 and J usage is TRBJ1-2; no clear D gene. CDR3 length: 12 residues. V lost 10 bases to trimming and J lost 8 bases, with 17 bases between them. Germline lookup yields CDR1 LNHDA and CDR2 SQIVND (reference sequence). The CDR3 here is CATQAGRGGYTF. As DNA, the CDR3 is TGTGCCACCCAGGCGGGTCGGGGAGGCTACACCTTC.

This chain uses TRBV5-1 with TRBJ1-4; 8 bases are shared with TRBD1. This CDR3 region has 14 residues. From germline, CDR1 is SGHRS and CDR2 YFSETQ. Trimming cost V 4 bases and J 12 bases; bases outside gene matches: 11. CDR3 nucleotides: TGCGCCAGCAGCCCTCAGCCGGACAGGGAAGAACTGTTTTTT. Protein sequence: CASSPQPDREELFF.

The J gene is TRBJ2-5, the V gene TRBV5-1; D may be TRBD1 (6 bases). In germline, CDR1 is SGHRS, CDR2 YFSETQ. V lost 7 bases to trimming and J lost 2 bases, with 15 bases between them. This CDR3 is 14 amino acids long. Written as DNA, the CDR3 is TGCGCCAGCGGCCAAGCAGGACAGCAAGAGACCCAGTACTTC. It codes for CASGQAGQQETQYF.

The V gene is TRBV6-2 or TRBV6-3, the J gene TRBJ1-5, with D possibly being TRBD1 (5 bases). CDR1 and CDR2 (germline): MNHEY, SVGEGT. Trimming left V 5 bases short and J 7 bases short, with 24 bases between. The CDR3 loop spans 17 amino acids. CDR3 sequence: CASSPPIGQGSGQPQHF. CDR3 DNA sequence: TGTGCCAGCAGTCCACCGATCGGGCAGGGATCAGGCCAGCCCCAGCATTTT.

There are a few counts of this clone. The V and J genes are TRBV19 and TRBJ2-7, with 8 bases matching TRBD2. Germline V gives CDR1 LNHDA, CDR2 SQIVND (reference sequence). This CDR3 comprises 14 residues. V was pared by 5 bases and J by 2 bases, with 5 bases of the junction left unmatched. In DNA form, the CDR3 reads TGTGCCAGTAGTCCTCTAGCGGGCCCCTACGAGCAGTACTTC. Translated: CASSPLAGPYEQYF.

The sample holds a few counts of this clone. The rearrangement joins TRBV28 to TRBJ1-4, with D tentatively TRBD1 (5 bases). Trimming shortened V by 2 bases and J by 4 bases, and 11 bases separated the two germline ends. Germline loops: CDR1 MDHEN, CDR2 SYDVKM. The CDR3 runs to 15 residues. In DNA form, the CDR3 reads TGTGCCAGCAGTTTAGGGGCCAGTTTTAATGAAAAACTGTTTTTT. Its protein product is CASSLGASFNEKLFF.

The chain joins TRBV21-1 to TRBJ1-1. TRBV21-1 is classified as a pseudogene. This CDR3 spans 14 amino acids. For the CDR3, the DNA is TGTGCCAGCAGCAATATTGGGAGGGTCGGACAGGCTTTCTTT. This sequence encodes CASSNIGRVGQAFF.

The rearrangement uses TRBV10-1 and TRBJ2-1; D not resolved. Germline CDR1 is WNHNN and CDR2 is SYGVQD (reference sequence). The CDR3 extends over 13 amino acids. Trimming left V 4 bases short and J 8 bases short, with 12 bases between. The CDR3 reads CASSAVLSDEQFF. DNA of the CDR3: TGCGCCAGCAGTGCCGTGCTCTCGGATGAGCAGTTCTTC.

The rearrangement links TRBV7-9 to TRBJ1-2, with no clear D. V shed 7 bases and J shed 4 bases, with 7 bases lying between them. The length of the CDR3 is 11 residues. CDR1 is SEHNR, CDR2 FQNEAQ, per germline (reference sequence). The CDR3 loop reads CASKESYGYTF. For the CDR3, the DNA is TGTGCCAGCAAAGAGAGCTATGGCTACACCTTC.

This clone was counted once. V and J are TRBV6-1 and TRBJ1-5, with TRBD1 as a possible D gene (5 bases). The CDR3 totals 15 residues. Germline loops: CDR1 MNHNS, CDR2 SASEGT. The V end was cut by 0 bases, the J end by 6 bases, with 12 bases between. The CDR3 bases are TGTGCCAGCAGTGAAGCAGGCGACAGCCGTCAGCCCCAGCATTTT. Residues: CASSEAGDSRQPQHF.

This chain's CDR3 is CASNTGGNGANVLTF. The CDR3 DNA reads as TGTGCCAGCAATACTGGGGGGAATGGGGCCAACGTCCTGACTTTC. The rearrangement uses TRBV6-5 and TRBJ2-6; tentative D call: TRBD2 (6 bases). Between the trimmed V and J ends, which lost 7 bases and 3 bases, there was a span of 13 bases. This CDR3 has 15 residues. Germline V gene data show CDR1 as MNHEY and CDR2 as SVGAGI.

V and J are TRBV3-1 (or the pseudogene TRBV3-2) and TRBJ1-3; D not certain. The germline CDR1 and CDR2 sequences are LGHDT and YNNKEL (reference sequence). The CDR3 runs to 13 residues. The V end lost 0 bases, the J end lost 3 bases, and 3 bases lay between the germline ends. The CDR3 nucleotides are TGTGCCAGCAGCCAAGACGGTGGAAACACCATATATTTT. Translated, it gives CASSQDGGNTIYF.

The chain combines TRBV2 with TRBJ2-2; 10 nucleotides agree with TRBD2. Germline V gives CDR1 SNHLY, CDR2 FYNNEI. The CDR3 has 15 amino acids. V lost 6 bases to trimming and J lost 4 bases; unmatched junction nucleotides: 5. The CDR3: CASRAASGSTGELFF. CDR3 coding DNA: TGTGCCAGCAGGGCGGCTAGCGGGAGCACCGGGGAGCTGTTTTTT.

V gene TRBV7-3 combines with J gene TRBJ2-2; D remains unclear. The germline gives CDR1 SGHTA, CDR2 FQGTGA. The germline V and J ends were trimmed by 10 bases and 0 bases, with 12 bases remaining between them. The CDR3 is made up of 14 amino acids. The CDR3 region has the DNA TGTGCCACCAAAGACACAACGAACACCGGGGAGCTGTTTTTT. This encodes CATKDTTNTGELFF. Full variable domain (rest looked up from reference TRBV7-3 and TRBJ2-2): GAGVSQTPSNKVTEKGKYVELRCDPISGHTALYWYRQSLGQGPEFLIYFQGTGAADDSGLPNDRFFAVRPEGSVSTLKIQRTERGDSAVYLCATKDTTNTGELFFGEGSRLTVL.

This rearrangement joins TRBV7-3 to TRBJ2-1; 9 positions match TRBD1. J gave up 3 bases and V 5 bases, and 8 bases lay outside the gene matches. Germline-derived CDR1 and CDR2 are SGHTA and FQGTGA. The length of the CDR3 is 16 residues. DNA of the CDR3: TGTGCCAGCAGCCAATCGGGACAGGGAATCTACAATGAGCAGTTCTTC. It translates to CASSQSGQGIYNEQFF.

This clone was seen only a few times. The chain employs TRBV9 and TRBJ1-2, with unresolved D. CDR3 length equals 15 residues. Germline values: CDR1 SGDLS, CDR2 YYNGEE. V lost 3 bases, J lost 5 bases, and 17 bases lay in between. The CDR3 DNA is TGTGCCAGCAGCGGAGCAAGACAAGACCCTTATGGCTACACCTTC. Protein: CASSGARQDPYGYTF.

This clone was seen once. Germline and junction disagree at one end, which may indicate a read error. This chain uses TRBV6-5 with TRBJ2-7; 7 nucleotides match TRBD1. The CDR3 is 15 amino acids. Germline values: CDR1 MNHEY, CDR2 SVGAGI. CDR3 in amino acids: CASTSPRDRSYEQCF. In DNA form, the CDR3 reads TGTGCCAGCACCTCCCCCCGGGACAGATCCTACGAGCAGTGCTTC.

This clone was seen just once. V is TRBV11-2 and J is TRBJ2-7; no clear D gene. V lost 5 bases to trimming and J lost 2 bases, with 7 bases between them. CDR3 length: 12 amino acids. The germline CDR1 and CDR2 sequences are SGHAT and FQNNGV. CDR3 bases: TGTGCCAGCAGCCCTGGGCCCTACGAGCAGTACTTC. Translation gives CASSPGPYEQYF.

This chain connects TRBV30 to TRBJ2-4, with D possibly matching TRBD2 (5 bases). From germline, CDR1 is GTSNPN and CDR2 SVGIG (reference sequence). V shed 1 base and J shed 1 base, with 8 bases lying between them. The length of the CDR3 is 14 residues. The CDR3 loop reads CAWSESGAKNIQYF. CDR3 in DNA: TGTGCCTGGAGTGAGTCGGGGGCCAAAAACATTCAGTACTTC.

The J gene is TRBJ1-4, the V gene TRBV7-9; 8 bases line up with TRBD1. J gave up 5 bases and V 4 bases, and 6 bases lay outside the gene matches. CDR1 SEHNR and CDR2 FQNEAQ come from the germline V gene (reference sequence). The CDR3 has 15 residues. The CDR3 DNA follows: TGTGCCAGCAGCTCAGGGGGCGAAATAAATGAAAAACTGTTTTTT. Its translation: CASSSGGEINEKLFF.

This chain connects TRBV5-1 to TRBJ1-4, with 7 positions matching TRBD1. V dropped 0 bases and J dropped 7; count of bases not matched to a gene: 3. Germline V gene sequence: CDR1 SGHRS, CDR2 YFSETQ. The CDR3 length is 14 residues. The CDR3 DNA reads TGCGCCAGCAGCTTGGAGGGGGCCGGTGAAAAACTGTTTTTT. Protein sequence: CASSLEGAGEKLFF.

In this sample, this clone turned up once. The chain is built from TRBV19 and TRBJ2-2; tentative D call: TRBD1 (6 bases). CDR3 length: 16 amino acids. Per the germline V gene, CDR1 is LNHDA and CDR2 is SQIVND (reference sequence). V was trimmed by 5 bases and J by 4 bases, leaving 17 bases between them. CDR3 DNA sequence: TGTGCCAGTAGTCCCTACAGGGAGTGGTCCACCGGGGAGCTGTTTTTT. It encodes CASSPYREWSTGELFF.

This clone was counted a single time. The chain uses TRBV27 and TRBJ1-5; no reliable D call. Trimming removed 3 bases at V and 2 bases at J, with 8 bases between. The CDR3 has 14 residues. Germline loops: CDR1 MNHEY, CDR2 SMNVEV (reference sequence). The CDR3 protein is CASSFRSGNQPQHF. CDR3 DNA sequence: TGTGCCAGCAGTTTCCGCAGCGGCAATCAGCCCCAGCATTTT.

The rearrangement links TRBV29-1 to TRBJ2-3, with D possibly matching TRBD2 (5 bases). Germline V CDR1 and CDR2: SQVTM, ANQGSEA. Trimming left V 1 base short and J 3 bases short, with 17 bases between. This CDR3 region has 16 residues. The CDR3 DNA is TGCAGCGTTGAAGGCTACGGTCTTAGCGTGACAGATACGCAGTATTTT. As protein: CSVEGYGLSVTDTQYF.